Below are 19 T cell receptor beta chains sequenced from a single sample in a study of blood T cells in healthy people across ages. Combining a sample-barcoded 5' primer with a J-beta primer mix, a second PCR ran for about 7 to 12 cycles. TCRdb itself ran the 5' RACE reads through MiXCR, one entry per CDR3 protein. The sample comprises hundreds of thousands of distinct CDR3 sequences, over 40% of which are singletons, and roughly 12% rests with the top ten. Input material: blood. These receptors all come from a woman of 80 years or more in good health.

The V call is TRBV20-1, the J call TRBJ2-1; D is unresolved. With the DNA end fitting TRBJ2-7 better, the J assignment may be wrong. The CDR3 extends over 11 amino acids. Germline V gene lookup returns CDR1 DFQATT and CDR2 SNEGSKA (reference sequence). The CDR3 loop reads CSAVDYNEQYF. CDR3 DNA sequence: TGCAGTGCCGTGGATTACAATGAGCAGTACTTC.

This clonotype was observed a single time. A much larger clone is a single base away; this may be a read error. The chain carries TRBV21-1 and TRBJ1-2; the DNA was not used to check the table's D call, TRBD1. TRBV21-1 is a pseudogene. This CDR3 region has 14 residues. CDR3 amino acids: CASGTPQDLYGYTF. Here the CDR3 DNA reads TGTGCCAGCGGCACACCACAGGACCTCTATGGCTACACCTTC.

This clonotype was observed at least ten times. J is TRBJ2-3 and V is TRBV20-1; D is possibly TRBD1 (5 bases). Per germline, CDR1 DFQATT and CDR2 SNEGSKA (reference sequence). V was pared by 5 bases and J by 8 bases, with 17 bases between. This CDR3 is 13 amino acids long. Here the CDR3 DNA reads TGCAGTGCTGGTTCGCCAACGCAGGGTACGCAGTATTTT. This gives the protein CSAGSPTQGTQYF.

The V and J genes are TRBV20-1 and TRBJ2-1; D may be TRBD1 or TRBD2 (5 bases each). V was pared by 3 bases and J by 5 bases, with 14 bases between. This CDR3 is built from 14 residues. The germline CDR1 and CDR2 sequences are DFQATT and SNEGSKA (reference sequence). The chain's CDR3 is CSASLGWGNNEQFF. The CDR3 DNA reads as TGCAGTGCTAGTTTGGGATGGGGGAACAATGAGCAGTTCTTC.

The rearrangement joins TRBV5-1 to TRBJ2-2; D remains unclear. The CDR3 covers 15 residues. Germline-derived CDR1 and CDR2 are SGHRS and YFSETQ. Trimming pared 5 bases from V and 6 bases from J, leaving 17 bases between. The CDR3 reads CASRPIVSRSGELFF. The CDR3 DNA reads TGCGCCAGCAGACCGATCGTAAGTCGATCCGGGGAGCTGTTTTTT.

This clonotype was found a few times. The J gene is TRBJ1-4, the V gene TRBV25-1; D remains ambiguous. Trimming cost V 9 bases and J 0 bases, with 11 bases left between them. The CDR3 contains 14 residues. Per the germline V gene, CDR1 is MGHDK and CDR2 is SYGVNS. CDR3 DNA sequence: TGTGCCAGGCGCTGTGAGTCAACTAATGAAAAACTGTTTTTT. It yields the protein CARRCESTNEKLFF.

In this sample, this clonotype turned up a few times. This sequence joins TRBV20-1 and TRBJ1-6; TRBD1 aligns across 7 bases. The CDR3 consists of 15 residues. Germline loops: CDR1 DFQATT, CDR2 SNEGSKA (reference sequence). V lost 1 base, J lost 7 bases, and 7 bases stayed unmatched. Written as DNA, the CDR3 is TGCAGTGCTAGAGTTGTAGGGACAGTCAATTCACCCCTCCACTTT. Protein sequence: CSARVVGTVNSPLHF.

The rearrangement joins TRBV29-1 to TRBJ2-3; D possibly corresponds to TRBD2 (5 bases). Germline-derived CDR1 and CDR2 are SQVTM and ANQGSEA. The CDR3 is 15 residues long. V lost 3 bases and J 3 bases, leaving 16 bases between the germline ends. In DNA form, the CDR3 reads TGCAGCGTTGAGATAGGGCTAGCAGCGACAGATACGCAGTATTTT. Protein: CSVEIGLAATDTQYF.

This chain links TRBV7-8 with TRBJ2-5; no definite D call. This CDR3 is built from 16 residues. V lost 5 bases and J 5 bases, leaving 21 bases between the germline ends. Germline assignment: CDR1 SGHVS and CDR2 FQNEAQ. CDR3 nucleotide sequence: TGTGCCAGCAGCCATGACGGGCTAGTGGGCCGGGAGACCCAGTACTTC. Amino acid sequence: CASSHDGLVGRETQYF.

This chain uses TRBV20-1 with TRBJ2-3; D uncertain. Per the germline V gene, CDR1 is DFQATT and CDR2 is SNEGSKA (reference sequence). Trimming took off 7 bases at V and 2 bases at J, with 13 bases between the two ends. This CDR3 has 13 amino acids. The CDR3 region has the DNA TGCAGTGGAGGATTGCCCCCCACAGATACGCAGTATTTT. This sequence encodes CSGGLPPTDTQYF.

The chain employs TRBV21-1 and TRBJ2-3; the D call of TRBD1 is as the table states it, not checked on the DNA. TRBV21-1 corresponds to a pseudogene. CDR3 length: 16 residues. The CDR3 coding sequence is TGTGCCAGCAGCAAAGAGAAGACAGGTCTAACAGATACGCAGTATTTT. It translates to CASSKEKTGLTDTQYF.

This chain links TRBV4-3 with TRBJ2-3; a weak D match, TRBD1 (5 bases). Germline V gene sequence: CDR1 LGHNA, CDR2 YSLEER. The CDR3 spans 15 residues. Trimming took off 1 base at V and 0 bases at J, with 8 bases between the two ends. CDR3 residues: CASSQGGLSTDTQYF. DNA for the CDR3: TGCGCCAGCAGCCAAGGGGGCTTGAGCACAGATACGCAGTATTTT.

The chain links TRBV27 to TRBJ2-1, with 7 bases fitting TRBD1. The V gene end was trimmed by 2 bases and the J gene end by 8 bases; junction bases not matched to a gene: 6. The CDR3 contains 14 residues. Germline assignment: CDR1 MNHEY and CDR2 SMNVEV (reference sequence). The CDR3, as DNA: TGTGCCAGCAGTTTAGAACAGGGGATCGATGAGCAGTTCTTC. The encoded protein is CASSLEQGIDEQFF.

On this clonotype itself: Being one base from a much bigger clone, this may be a read error. The chain uses TRBV7-9 and TRBJ2-3; 7 positions agree with TRBD2. Germline loops: CDR1 SEHNR, CDR2 FQNEAQ (reference sequence). The CDR3 is 15 residues long. Germline trimming cut 0 bases from V and 5 bases from J; bases unmatched to any gene: 5. The CDR3 is CASSLARLAEDTQYF. CDR3 DNA sequence: TGTGCCAGCAGCTTAGCCCGGCTAGCGGAAGATACGCAGTATTTT.

Turning to this clonotype: A much more abundant neighbour one base away suggests this may be a read error. The V gene is TRBV20-1, the J gene TRBJ2-1, with a weak D call TRBD2 (5 bases). Trimming left V 2 bases short and J 6 bases short, with 17 bases between. Germline lookup yields CDR1 DFQATT and CDR2 SNEGSKA (reference sequence). This CDR3 spans 15 amino acids. In nucleotides, the CDR3 is TGCAGTGCTAGATCCCTAGGGAGTGGGCGCAATGAGCAGTTCTTC. This sequence encodes CSARSLGSGRNEQFF.

The sample holds many counts of this clonotype. The rearrangement joins TRBV5-1 to TRBJ2-3; TRBD1 matches 10 bases. The CDR3 runs to 15 residues. The germline gives CDR1 SGHRS, CDR2 YFSETQ. V lost 4 bases, J lost 4 bases, and 6 bases stayed unmatched. The CDR3 here is CASSTTGGWADTQYF. CDR3 nucleotide sequence: TGCGCCAGCAGCACGACAGGGGGCTGGGCAGATACGCAGTATTTT. Drawing the rest from reference TRBV5-1 and TRBJ2-3, the complete variable domain is KAGVTQTPRYLIKTRGQQVTLSCSPISGHRSVSWYQQTPGQGLQFLFEYFSETQRNKGNFPGRFSGRQFSNSRSEMNVSTLELGDSALYLCASSTTGGWADTQYFGPGTRLTVL.

J is TRBJ1-5 and V is TRBV18; D is possibly TRBD1 (5 bases). From germline, CDR1 is KGHSH and CDR2 LQKENI. The CDR3 has 14 residues. Trimming left V 2 bases short and J 6 bases short, with 11 bases between. CDR3 in DNA: TGTGCCAGCTCACCAGGCAGTGGGGGTCAGCCCCAGCATTTT. This translates into CASSPGSGGQPQHF.

This clonotype was seen a handful of times. The chain carries TRBV5-1 and TRBJ1-1; D might be TRBD1 (6 bases). V lost 4 bases and J lost 0, with 16 bases in between. The CDR3 is 16 residues long. CDR1 is SGHRS, CDR2 YFSETQ, per germline. The CDR3 bases are TGCGCCAGCAGCCCGGGAGGGGGGGCGATGAACACTGAAGCTTTCTTT. It translates to CASSPGGGAMNTEAFF.

This clonotype occurred many times. V usage is TRBV7-2 and J usage is TRBJ1-2, with 7 bases that match TRBD1. CDR1 SGHTA and CDR2 FQGNSA come from the germline V gene. The CDR3 spans 13 residues. J lost 7 bases, V lost 4 bases, and 6 bases had no gene match. CDR3 DNA sequence: TGTGCCAGCAGCTCATCAACAGGGGCTGGCTACACCTTC. Residues: CASSSSTGAGYTF.